This T cell receptor beta chain is drawn from a study of T cell responses to AZD1222 COVID-19 vaccine. Looked up from germline, CDR1 is KGHSH and CDR2 is LQKENI. The length of the CDR3 is 11 residues. The V and J ends lost 0 bases and 8 bases respectively, with 1 base between them. Note on this clone: This same CDR3 is encoded by further DNA sequences in the sample.

TCRdb keeps only in-frame clones here, not all; method: immunoSEQ multiplex PCR. The sample consists of about 130,000 clones, 80% to 90% of them appearing once. The TCR comes from an adult in good health. J is TRBJ2-2 and V is TRBV18; D is unresolved. This specimen was peripheral blood, taken on day 0 of AZD1222 vaccination. The CDR3 DNA follows: TGTGCCAGCTCACCACCTGGGGAGCTGTTTTTT. It specifies CASSPPGELFF.